Listed here is a single T cell receptor beta chain. Its specificity is unknown. This sample is part of a study of PD-L1 blockade in urothelial cancer. Findings of the study overall: Clones that were tumor-associated expanded more in the blood of durable-benefit patients at 3 weeks.

Time point noted: peripheral blood 6 weeks after treatment start. Pretreatment and on-treatment samples were taken, numbering 1 to 8 per patient. Germline lookup yields CDR1 SGHVS and CDR2 FQNEAQ. J was trimmed by 0 bases and V by 1 base; bases with no gene match: 5. This CDR3 has 19 residues. The data were produced by immunoSEQ multiplex PCR, yet TCRdb's version contains in-frame clones alone and is incomplete. The table includes 35,000 to 50,000 clones, about 83% detected once. This chain links TRBV7-8 with TRBJ2-1, with TRBD2 matching over 14 bases. The material was PBMCs, obtained around atezolizumab (anti-PD-L1) treatment. This sequence originates from a man in his 60s with urothelial cancer. For the CDR3, the DNA is TGTGCCAGCAGCTTAGGACTAGCGGGGGGGCGAAGCTCCTACAATGAGCAGTTCTTC. As protein: CASSLGLAGGRSSYNEQFF.